This is a list of T cell receptor beta chains from one sample in a study of read filtering for tumor transcriptome and immune sequencing. TCRdb passed the reads through MiXCR, listing each CDR3 protein once. The table shows 40,000 or so distinct CDR3 sequences, with more than 13% occurring only once. Material: a population of CD138-negative cells sorted from bone marrow. The receptors come from a donor over 35 with multiple myeloma. The CDR3 runs from the conserved cysteine through the conserved F or W. D genes are given only for firm matches.

v_gene: TRBV4-2; d_gene: TRBD2; CDR3aa: CASSQARTSGNNEQFF
v_gene: TRBV6-5; d_gene: TRBD2; CDR3aa: CASSPGLAGVAREQYF
v_gene: TRBV5-1; d_gene: -; CDR3aa: CASSLEGDFPNTEAFF
v_gene: TRBV10-3; d_gene: -; CDR3aa: CAIRDSYEQYF
v_gene: TRBV20-1; d_gene: -; CDR3aa: CSAIGSYGYTF
v_gene: TRBV20-1; d_gene: -; CDR3aa: CSARVSGTETQYF
v_gene: TRBV5-1; d_gene: -; CDR3aa: CASSPEGGSNQPQHF
v_gene: TRBV11-3; d_gene: -; CDR3aa: CASSATRTGLKLFF
v_gene: TRBV28; d_gene: -; CDR3aa: CASSLSRQLPREQYF
v_gene: TRBV5-4; d_gene: TRBD1; CDR3aa: CASSLGQGVGEAFF
v_gene: TRBV2; d_gene: -; CDR3aa: CASGQKNYGYTF
v_gene: TRBV7-9; d_gene: -; CDR3aa: CASSPGRHGAYGANVLTF
v_gene: TRBV20-1; d_gene: -; CDR3aa: CSARDARGHYNEQFF
v_gene: TRBV5-5; d_gene: -; CDR3aa: CASSKGAGANVLTF
v_gene: TRBV2; d_gene: -; CDR3aa: CASHESSYNEQFF
v_gene: TRBV7-9; d_gene: TRBD1; CDR3aa: CASSLPWDRGQETQYF
v_gene: TRBV27; d_gene: -; CDR3aa: CASSFNRIMNTEAFF
v_gene: TRBV28; d_gene: -; CDR3aa: CASSLGSNYGYTF
v_gene: TRBV6-2/TRBV6-3; d_gene: -; CDR3aa: CASSPGNEKLFF
v_gene: TRBV10-3; d_gene: TRBD2; CDR3aa: CAISESRLAGADTQYF
v_gene: TRBV6-6; d_gene: TRBD2; CDR3aa: CASSYSLAGDLYNEQFF
v_gene: TRBV29-1; d_gene: -; CDR3aa: CSVVRFRGRGYGQYF
v_gene: TRBV20-1; d_gene: -; CDR3aa: CSARWSRNTEAFF
v_gene: TRBV29-1; d_gene: TRBD2; CDR3aa: CSVSRGGYNEQFF
v_gene: TRBV12-5; d_gene: -; CDR3aa: CASGLVRFRGAGWSGELFF
v_gene: TRBV5-1; d_gene: TRBD1; CDR3aa: CASSLGQGGYDEQFF
v_gene: TRBV6-5; d_gene: -; CDR3aa: CASKRDGSTDTQYF